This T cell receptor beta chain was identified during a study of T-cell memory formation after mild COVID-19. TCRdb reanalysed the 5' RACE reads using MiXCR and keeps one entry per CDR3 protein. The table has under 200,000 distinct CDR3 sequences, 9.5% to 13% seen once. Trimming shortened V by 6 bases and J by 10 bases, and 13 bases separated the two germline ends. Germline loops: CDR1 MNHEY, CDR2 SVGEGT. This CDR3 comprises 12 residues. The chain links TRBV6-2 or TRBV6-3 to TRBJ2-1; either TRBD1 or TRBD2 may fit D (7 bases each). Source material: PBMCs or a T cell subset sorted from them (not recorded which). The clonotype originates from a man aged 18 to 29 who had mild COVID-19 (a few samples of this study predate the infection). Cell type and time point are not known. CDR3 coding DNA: TGTGCCAGCAGGCCAGGGGGGGTAGAGCAGTTCTTC. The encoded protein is CASRPGGVEQFF.